What follows are 12 T cell receptor beta chains derived from one specimen sequenced in a study of cytomegalovirus exposure and HLA in healthy donors. PCR involved 60 Vbeta and 13 Jbeta primers. Clones were read by immunoSEQ multiplex PCR, and TCRdb kept only the in-frame ones, dropping some. The sample has 180,000 or so clones, 80% to 90% seen once. Source material: PBMCs. All receptors come from a man younger than 30 in good health and CMV-seropositive.

The rearrangement links TRBV2 to TRBJ1-2; D not certain. Germline CDR1 reads SNHLY; CDR2 reads FYNNEI. This CDR3 region has 12 residues. Trimming shortened V by 7 bases and J by 6 bases, and 12 bases separated the two germline ends. Written as DNA, the CDR3 is TGTGCCAGCATGAGGTTCCTTAATGGCTACACCTTC. Translating gives CASMRFLNGYTF.

This chain uses TRBV2 with TRBJ1-2; no clear D. There are 14 residues in the CDR3. Trimming left V 11 bases short and J 8 bases short, with 24 bases between. Looked up from germline, CDR1 is SNHLY and CDR2 is FYNNEI. In nucleotides, the CDR3 is TGTGCCGGAACAGTGGGCCCCTTTCGCAAAGGCTACACCTTC. Protein product: CAGTVGPFRKGYTF.

V and J are TRBV10-3 and TRBJ1-1; 9 nucleotides line up with TRBD1. The CDR3 is 13 residues long. Germline CDR1 and CDR2: ENHRY and SYGVKD. J was trimmed by 4 bases and V by 7 bases; bases with no gene match: 4. The CDR3: CAITGTGLTEAFF. CDR3 in DNA: TGTGCCATCACCGGGACAGGGCTCACTGAAGCTTTCTTT.

The chain has TRBV7-8 and TRBJ1-3; D uncertain. Trimming took off 0 bases at V and 0 bases at J, with 9 bases between the two ends. Looked up from germline, CDR1 is SGHVS and CDR2 is FQNEAQ. CDR3 size: 16 residues. For the CDR3, the DNA is TGTGCCAGCAGCTTAGCGCATCCAGTCTCTGGAAACACCATATATTTT. Translated, it gives CASSLAHPVSGNTIYF.

The chain has TRBV7-3 and TRBJ2-3; 8 nucleotides line up with TRBD2. With 1 base clipped from V and 4 bases from J, the junction kept 7 bases outside the gene matches. CDR1 SGHTA and CDR2 FQGTGA come from the germline V gene. The CDR3 sequence is 16 residues long. The chain's CDR3 is CASSLIAGGSADTQYF. The CDR3 bases are TGTGCCAGCAGCTTAATCGCGGGGGGCAGCGCAGATACGCAGTATTTT.

J is TRBJ2-2 and V is TRBV5-6; D may be TRBD1 (6 bases). Germline values: CDR1 SGHDT, CDR2 YYEEEE. Trimming took off 0 bases at V and 4 bases at J, with 19 bases between the two ends. The CDR3 has 18 amino acids. CDR3 residues: CASSLVLHRAESTGELFF. The DNA for the CDR3 is TGTGCCAGCAGCTTGGTCTTGCACAGGGCGGAAAGCACCGGGGAGCTGTTTTTT. Full variable domain (missing parts from reference TRBV5-6 and TRBJ2-2): DAGVTQSPTHLIKTRGQQVTLRCSPKSGHDTVSWYQQALGQGPQFIFQYYEEEERQRGNFPDRFSGHQFPNYSSELNVNALLLGDSALYLCASSLVLHRAESTGELFFGEGSRLTVL.

This chain joins TRBV19 and TRBJ1-5; 8 bases are a match to TRBD1. Germline trimming cut 4 bases from V and 6 bases from J; bases unmatched to any gene: 2. The CDR3 contains 13 residues. Per the germline V gene, CDR1 is LNHDA and CDR2 is SQIVND (reference sequence). The CDR3 nucleotides are TGTGCCAGTAGTAAGGACAGGGCTCAGCCCCAGCATTTT. Protein sequence: CASSKDRAQPQHF.

The chain employs TRBV25-1 and TRBJ1-1; 9 bases map to TRBD1. V was clipped by 6 bases and J by 3 bases; unmatched bases: 11. The CDR3 is 16 residues long. The V gene's germline CDR1 is MGHDK and CDR2 SYGVNS. For the CDR3, the DNA is TGTGCCAGCAGCCACCCTGGGACAGGGAAGCACACTGAAGCTTTCTTT. This sequence encodes CASSHPGTGKHTEAFF.

This clone appeared a single time. V is TRBV7-9 and J is TRBJ1-5; D gene ambiguous. The V end lost 1 base, the J end lost 0 bases, and 7 bases lay between the germline ends. The CDR3 length is 15 residues. Per the germline V gene, CDR1 is SEHNR and CDR2 is FQNEAQ (reference sequence). The CDR3 region is CASSLGAYSNQPQHF. CDR3 nucleotides: TGTGCCAGCAGCTTAGGGGCCTATAGCAATCAGCCCCAGCATTTT.

The CDR3 sequence: CASSVTGASGNTIYF. The DNA for the CDR3 is TGTGCCAGCAGCGTCACAGGGGCCTCTGGAAACACCATATATTTT. The chain joins TRBV9 to TRBJ1-3, with 7 bases lining up with TRBD1. The germline V gene encodes CDR1 SGDLS and CDR2 YYNGEE. CDR3 size: 15 residues. V dropped 2 bases and J dropped 0; count of bases not matched to a gene: 2.

The chain joins TRBV19 to TRBJ2-7; TRBD1 aligns across 7 bases. With 5 bases clipped from V and 2 bases from J, the junction kept 6 bases outside the gene matches. From germline, CDR1 is LNHDA and CDR2 SQIVND (reference sequence). This CDR3 has 14 amino acids. CDR3 sequence reads: CASSPTGTAYEQYF. The CDR3 bases are TGTGCCAGTAGTCCGACCGGGACAGCCTACGAGCAGTACTTC.

This sequence joins TRBV10-3 and TRBJ2-3; D is unresolved. Germline loops: CDR1 ENHRY, CDR2 SYGVKD. The V and J ends lost 6 bases and 1 base respectively, with 11 bases between them. The CDR3 runs 14 residues. CDR3 coding DNA: TGTGCCATCAGATCAAGCTCGGGCACAGATACGCAGTATTTT. Its translation is CAIRSSSGTDTQYF.